The source of this T cell receptor beta chain is a study of HIV-infected patients and healthy controls. From the 5' RACE reads, TCRdb called clonotypes with MiXCR, one entry per CDR3 protein. The sample contains around 18,000 distinct CDR3 sequences, 16% of which appear only once. The germline CDR1 and CDR2 sequences are LGHNA and YSLEER. V lost 0 bases, J lost 4 bases, and 4 bases stayed unmatched. This CDR3 region has 16 residues. In its sample, this clonotype ranks as medium-sized. Sequenced sample: CD8+ T cells from blood. V is TRBV4-3 and J is TRBJ2-1; 9 positions match TRBD2. The TCR comes from a human donor in good health. The CDR3, as DNA: TGCGCCAGCAGCCAAGAAGGTAGCGGGGGATACAATGAGCAGTTCTTC. It encodes CASSQEGSGGYNEQFF.